These 29 T cell receptor beta chains came from one sample sequenced in a study of T cell responses to AZD1222 COVID-19 vaccine. Sequencing was performed with immunoSEQ multiplex PCR; in TCRdb, only in-frame clones are kept and a portion is missing. The sample shows about 170,000 clones, roughly 85% of them seen only once. The specimen was peripheral blood, collected 28 days after the second AZD1222 dose. All receptors come from an adult who received the AZD1222 COVID-19 vaccine.

V is TRBV27 and J is TRBJ2-2, with 9 bases matching TRBD2. The junction had 13 bases not matched to a gene; V was cut back by 5 bases and J by 6 bases. The CDR3 loop spans 17 amino acids. In germline, CDR1 is MNHEY, CDR2 SMNVEV (reference sequence). The chain's CDR3 is CASSPLGGGASPGELFF. CDR3 DNA sequence: TGTGCCAGCAGTCCCCTTGGCGGGGGGGCTTCACCCGGGGAGCTGTTTTTT.

The gene calls are TRBV7-6 and TRBJ1-2, with D hard to call. The length of the CDR3 is 17 residues. V was cut by 0 bases and J by 0 bases, with 14 bases left in between. Germline V gene data show CDR1 as SGHVS and CDR2 as FNYEAQ. CDR3 loop: CASSLAGEDSTNYGYTF. CDR3 DNA: TGTGCCAGCAGCTTAGCCGGAGAGGACTCCACTAACTATGGCTACACCTTC.

The chain joins TRBV11-2 to TRBJ2-3; 11 bases are shared with TRBD2. The CDR3 is 16 amino acids. Germline V gene lookup returns CDR1 SGHAT and CDR2 FQNNGV. V was clipped by 1 base and J by 3 bases; unmatched bases: 3. The CDR3 DNA follows: TGTGCCAGCAGCTTAGCGATAGCGGGGGGGACAGATACGCAGTATTTT. Amino acids: CASSLAIAGGTDTQYF.

The chain employs TRBV11-3 and TRBJ2-1; the D call may be TRBD1 or TRBD2 (5 bases each). The CDR3 sequence is 12 residues long. Trimming left V 4 bases short and J 12 bases short, with 13 bases between. CDR1 is SGHNT and CDR2 is YENEEA in the germline V gene. CDR3 amino acids: CASSSQPGPQFF. CDR3 nucleotides: TGTGCCAGCAGCTCCCAACCGGGACCGCAGTTCTTC.

The chain has TRBV7-8 and TRBJ1-4; the D gene is possibly TRBD1 (6 bases). The CDR3 sequence is 15 residues long. V was shortened by 6 bases and J by 8 bases, with 19 bases between the two germline ends. CDR1 and CDR2 from the germline V gene are SGHVS and FQNEAQ. CDR3 protein: CASRHEGRGGEKLFF. The DNA of the CDR3 is TGTGCCAGCAGGCACGAAGGCAGGGGCGGCGAAAAACTGTTTTTT.

The genes are TRBV4-3 and TRBJ1-1; a weak D match, TRBD1 (5 bases). CDR1 is LGHNA and CDR2 is YSLEER in the germline V gene. V was cut by 0 bases and J by 1 base, with 6 bases left in between. The CDR3 is 14 amino acids. This CDR3 is CASSQETANTEAFF. In DNA form, the CDR3 reads TGCGCCAGCAGCCAAGAGACAGCGAACACTGAAGCTTTCTTT.

V gene TRBV7-2 combines with J gene TRBJ2-2; D possibly corresponds to TRBD2 (5 bases). V lost 7 bases to trimming and J lost 3 bases, with 12 bases between them. Germline V lookup: CDR1 SGHTA, CDR2 FQGNSA. The length of the CDR3 is 14 residues. This chain's CDR3 is CASKRAQHTGELFF. The CDR3 DNA is TGTGCCAGCAAGAGGGCACAGCACACCGGGGAGCTGTTTTTT.

J is TRBJ1-1 and V is TRBV11-2, with D uncertain. Trimming left V 1 base short and J 1 base short, with 7 bases between. Germline V gene sequence: CDR1 SGHAT, CDR2 FQNNGV. This CDR3 region has 14 residues. The CDR3 reads CASSLGTQNTEAFF. The CDR3 DNA reads as TGTGCCAGCAGCTTAGGGACCCAGAACACTGAAGCTTTCTTT. The full variable domain, rest sourced from reference TRBV11-2 and TRBJ1-1, is EAGVAQSPRYKIIEKRQSVAFWCNPISGHATLYWYQQILGQGPKLLIQFQNNGVVDDSQLPKDRFSAERLKGVDSTLKIQPAKLEDSAVYLCASSLGTQNTEAFFGQGTRLTVV.

The chain couples TRBV5-6 to TRBJ2-3; D perhaps matches TRBD1 (7 bases). The CDR3 runs to 14 residues. Germline values: CDR1 SGHDT, CDR2 YYEEEE. V shed 3 bases and J shed 1 base, with 9 bases lying between them. The CDR3 DNA sequence: TGTGCCAGCAGCTCAGGGGGGCGCACAGATACGCAGTATTTT. This gives the protein CASSSGGRTDTQYF.

This chain joins TRBV15 and TRBJ1-4; 9 nucleotides align to TRBD1. CDR1 and CDR2 from the germline V gene are LNHNV and YYDKDF (reference sequence). The CDR3 spans 13 residues. The junction had 9 bases not matched to a gene; V was cut back by 11 bases and J by 8 bases. The CDR3 nucleotides are TGTGCCTCAAACAGGGGGCGAGGGGAAAAACTGTTTTTT. Amino acid sequence: CASNRGRGEKLFF.

The rearrangement joins TRBV9 to TRBJ2-7, with 8 bases that match TRBD1. Looked up from germline, CDR1 is SGDLS and CDR2 is YYNGEE. V shed 4 bases and J 3 bases; nucleotides not matched to a gene: 6. The CDR3 has 14 residues. The CDR3 reads CASSPKQGGYEQYF. CDR3 bases: TGTGCCAGCAGCCCCAAACAGGGGGGCTACGAGCAGTACTTC.

The CDR3 DNA reads TGTGCCAGCAAAGTTTCTGAAGCTTTCTTT. Protein product: CASKVSEAFF. This chain joins TRBV2 and TRBJ1-1; the D is unclear. Germline CDR1 SNHLY, CDR2 FYNNEI. Trimming took 7 bases from V and 6 from J, leaving 6 bases between them. The length of the CDR3 is 10 residues.

V usage is TRBV18 and J usage is TRBJ2-3, with 7 bases lining up with TRBD2. Germline V gives CDR1 KGHSH, CDR2 LQKENI. After removal of 2 bases from V and 2 bases from J, the junction contained 4 bases not matched to a gene. The CDR3 has 15 amino acids. DNA of the CDR3: TGTGCCAGCTCACCATCGAGCGGGACCACAGATACGCAGTATTTT. This encodes CASSPSSGTTDTQYF.

The chain is built from TRBV10-2 and TRBJ1-2, with D possibly being TRBD1 (5 bases). CDR3 length equals 14 residues. Per the germline V gene, CDR1 is WSHSY and CDR2 is SAAADI. V was shortened by 2 bases and J by 6 bases, with 13 bases between the two germline ends. As DNA, the CDR3 is TGCGCCAGCAGTGAGGGGACCTCAGTCCATGGCTACACCTTC. Protein: CASSEGTSVHGYTF.

V is TRBV6-2 or TRBV6-3 and J is TRBJ2-5; D gene uncertain. Germline V CDR1 and CDR2: MNHEY, SVGEGT. V was pared by 2 bases and J by 10 bases, with 11 bases between. The CDR3 is made up of 12 amino acids. The CDR3 DNA is TGTGCCAGCAGTTACCCTCTCGTAGACCAGTACTTC. Its translation: CASSYPLVDQYF.

The V gene is TRBV6-1, the J gene TRBJ1-5; maybe TRBD1 (6 bases). The germline V and J ends were trimmed by 0 bases and 5 bases, with 11 bases remaining between them. The CDR3 is 15 residues long. CDR1 and CDR2 from the germline V gene are MNHNS and SASEGT. Here the CDR3 reads CASSEAPTGYQPQHF. CDR3 DNA sequence: TGTGCCAGCAGTGAAGCCCCGACAGGTTATCAGCCCCAGCATTTT.

This clone has only one observation. The V and J genes are TRBV19 and TRBJ2-6, with 7 bases lining up with TRBD1. Unmatched junction bases numbered 6, after V lost 4 bases and J lost 0 bases. Germline loops: CDR1 LNHDA, CDR2 SQIVND (reference sequence). This CDR3 is 17 amino acids long. The CDR3 coding sequence is TGTGCCAGTAGTACCGGACAGGCCCGCTCTGGGGCCAACGTCCTGACTTTC. Encoded protein: CASSTGQARSGANVLTF.

In this sample, this clone turned up a few times. The gene calls are TRBV19 and TRBJ1-5, with TRBD1 matching over 9 bases. The germline V gene encodes CDR1 LNHDA and CDR2 SQIVND (reference sequence). The CDR3 loop spans 16 amino acids. The V segment lost 0 bases and the J segment 6 bases; nucleotides outside the gene matches: 6. The CDR3: CASSIDGTGIFQPQHF. CDR3 nucleotides: TGTGCCAGTAGTATAGACGGGACAGGGATATTTCAGCCCCAGCATTTT.

This chain connects TRBV18 to TRBJ2-2, with D perhaps matching TRBD1 (6 bases). CDR1 is KGHSH, CDR2 LQKENI, per germline. Trimming stripped 4 bases from V and 3 bases from J, with 9 bases between. This CDR3 region has 14 residues. The CDR3 nucleotides read TGTGCCAGCTCACGGGGGCGCGACACCGGGGAGCTGTTTTTT. As protein: CASSRGRDTGELFF. Full variable domain (missing parts from reference TRBV18 and TRBJ2-2): NAGVMQNPRHLVRRRGQEARLRCSPMKGHSHVYWYRQLPEEGLKFMVYLQKENIIDESGMPKERFSAEFPKEGPSILRIQQVVRGDSAAYFCASSRGRDTGELFFGEGSRLTVL.

As for this clone: At one end, the junction sequence differs from germline, possibly due to a read error. The same CDR3 can be traced to other DNA sequences in this sample. V and J are TRBV6-5 and TRBJ2-7, with D tentatively TRBD1 or TRBD2 (5 bases each). The germline gives CDR1 MNHEY, CDR2 SVGAGI. The CDR3 sequence is 14 residues long. DNA for the CDR3: TGTGCCAGCAGTTACACCCGGGACGTCCACGAGCAGTACTTT. Translating it yields CASSYTRDVHEQYF.

The chain carries TRBV6-5 and TRBJ1-2; D is uncertain. Germline values: CDR1 MNHEY, CDR2 SVGAGI. The CDR3 has 15 amino acids. With 6 bases removed from V and 0 bases from J, the gap between germline ends came to 14 bases. The CDR3 loop is CASRADPSTNYGYTF. The CDR3 nucleotides read TGTGCCAGCAGGGCGGACCCGTCGACTAACTATGGCTACACCTTC.

V usage is TRBV27 and J usage is TRBJ2-7; D unclear. There are 14 residues in the CDR3. The V end was cut by 4 bases, the J end by 3 bases, with 13 bases between. Germline V CDR1 and CDR2: MNHEY, SMNVEV (reference sequence). The CDR3 reads CASSSPGGVYEQYF. CDR3 bases: TGTGCCAGCAGTTCCCCCGGTGGGGTCTACGAGCAGTACTTC.

This clone was seen a handful of times. The rearrangement joins TRBV4-2 to TRBJ2-1; 8 nucleotides align to TRBD2. V trimming: 0 bases; J trimming: 3 bases; junction bases outside the gene matches: 4. The CDR3 has 16 amino acids. The germline CDR1 and CDR2 sequences are LGHNA and YNFKEQ. The CDR3 nucleotides read TGTGCCAGCAGCCAAGAGGAAAGCGGGGGCTACAATGAGCAGTTCTTC. Encoded protein: CASSQEESGGYNEQFF.

A single count supports this clone. The rearrangement links TRBV30 to TRBJ1-2, with 9 bases fitting TRBD1. CDR1 is GTSNPN, CDR2 SVGIG, per germline (reference sequence). V lost 0 bases, J lost 6 bases, and 8 bases stayed unmatched. The CDR3 is made up of 15 amino acids. DNA for the CDR3: TGTGCCTGGAGTGTGGGGACAGGGATTTATGATGGCTACACCTTC. It translates to CAWSVGTGIYDGYTF.

This clone was observed a few times. In the same sample, other DNA sequences code for this CDR3. V and J are TRBV7-9 and TRBJ2-7, with D hard to call. V was clipped by 5 bases and J by 5 bases, with 10 bases between them. The CDR3 consists of 12 residues. Germline V gene data show CDR1 as SEHNR and CDR2 as FQNEAQ (reference sequence). The CDR3 region has the DNA TGTGCCAGCAGCCCTGGAAGGGACGAGCAGTACTTC. This encodes CASSPGRDEQYF.

This clone has only a few counts. The rearrangement joins TRBV5-1 to TRBJ1-2; weak D call: TRBD1 (6 bases). Germline loops: CDR1 SGHRS, CDR2 YFSETQ. The CDR3 runs to 14 residues. Trimming took 2 bases from V and 6 from J, leaving 14 bases between them. The CDR3 here is CASSFGGAGDGYTF. DNA for the CDR3: TGCGCCAGCAGCTTCGGGGGCGCAGGGGATGGCTACACCTTC.

This clone showed up just once. The chain carries TRBV7-9 and TRBJ2-7; the match to TRBD1 covers 7 bases. The V segment lost 3 bases and the J segment 2 bases; nucleotides outside the gene matches: 4. Germline CDR1 and CDR2: SEHNR and FQNEAQ (reference sequence). This CDR3 region has 14 residues. The CDR3 coding sequence is TGTGCCAGCAGCTTTCAGGACAGGCCCTACGAGCAGTACTTC. Its protein product is CASSFQDRPYEQYF.

The chain recombines TRBV11-2 with TRBJ2-1; TRBD2 might be the D (6 bases). The V end lost 6 bases, the J end lost 0 bases, and 6 bases lay between the germline ends. The germline V gene encodes CDR1 SGHAT and CDR2 FQNNGV. There are 13 residues in the CDR3. Written as DNA, the CDR3 is TGTGCCAGCAGTAGCGGCTCCTACAATGAGCAGTTCTTC. It translates to CASSSGSYNEQFF.

This chain connects TRBV7-9 to TRBJ2-5; tentative D call: TRBD2 (5 bases). The CDR3 length is 12 residues. V lost 6 bases and J lost 5, with 10 bases in between. Germline loops: CDR1 SEHNR, CDR2 FQNEAQ (reference sequence). In DNA form, the CDR3 reads TGTGCCAGCAGGAGGACTGGTGAGACCCAGTACTTC. Translated, it gives CASRRTGETQYF.